This T cell receptor beta chain was captured in a study of Ad26.COV2.S vaccination and SARS-CoV-2 variants. Study conclusions and caveats: Vaccine recipients had higher spike-specific TCR breadth than placebo recipients. Recipients of vaccine and of placebo showed similar breadth of their non-spike TCR repertoires.

Remarks on this clone: Its specificity is not known.

Specified treatment: some 20 received Ad26.COV2.S at low or high dose, single or two shots; 5 received placebo; per-sample allocation not given. Sampling took place 63 days after the first vaccine or placebo injection. Method: immunoSEQ multiplex PCR; TCRdb's copy keeps in-frame clones and lacks some. The repertoire has over 400,000 clones, roughly 91% of them found once; the top ten carry less than 5.5%. V dropped 0 bases and J dropped 8 bases, with 10 bases sitting between them. Germline values: CDR1 LNHNV, CDR2 YYDKDF (reference sequence). The CDR3 has 13 residues. The sequencing used peripheral blood, collected in a trial of Ad26.COV2.S vaccine versus placebo. The source is a person between 18 and 65 years old who received the Ad26.COV2.S COVID-19 vaccine or a placebo. The chain is built from TRBV15 and TRBJ1-1; D unclear. CDR3 in DNA: TGTGCCACCAGCAGAGATGGCAGGCGAGAAGCTTTCTTT. This translates into CATSRDGRREAFF. Supplemented by reference TRBV15 and TRBJ1-1, the full variable domain reads DAMVIQNPRYQVTQFGKPVTLSCSQTLNHNVMYWYQQKSSQAPKLLFHYYDKDFNNEADTPDNFQSRRPNTSFCFLDIRSPGLGDTAMYLCATSRDGRREAFFGQGTRLTVV.